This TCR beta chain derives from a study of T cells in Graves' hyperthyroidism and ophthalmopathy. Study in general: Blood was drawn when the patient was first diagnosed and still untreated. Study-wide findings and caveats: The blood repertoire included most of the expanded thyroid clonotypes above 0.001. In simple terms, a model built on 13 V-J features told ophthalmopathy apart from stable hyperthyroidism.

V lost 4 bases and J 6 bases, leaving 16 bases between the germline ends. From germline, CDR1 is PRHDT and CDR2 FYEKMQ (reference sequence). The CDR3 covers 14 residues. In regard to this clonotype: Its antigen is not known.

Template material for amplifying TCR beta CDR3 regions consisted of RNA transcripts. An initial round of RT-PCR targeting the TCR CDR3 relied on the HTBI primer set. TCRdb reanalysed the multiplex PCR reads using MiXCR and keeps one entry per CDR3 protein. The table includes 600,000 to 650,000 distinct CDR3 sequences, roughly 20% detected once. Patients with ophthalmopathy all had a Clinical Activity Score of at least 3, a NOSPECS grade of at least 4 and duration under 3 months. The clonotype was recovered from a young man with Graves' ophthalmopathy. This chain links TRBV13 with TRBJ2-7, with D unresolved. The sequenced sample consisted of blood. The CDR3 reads CASSSFGASFEQYF. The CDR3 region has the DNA TGTGCCAGCAGCTCTTTCGGTGCTAGTTTCGAGCAGTACTTC.